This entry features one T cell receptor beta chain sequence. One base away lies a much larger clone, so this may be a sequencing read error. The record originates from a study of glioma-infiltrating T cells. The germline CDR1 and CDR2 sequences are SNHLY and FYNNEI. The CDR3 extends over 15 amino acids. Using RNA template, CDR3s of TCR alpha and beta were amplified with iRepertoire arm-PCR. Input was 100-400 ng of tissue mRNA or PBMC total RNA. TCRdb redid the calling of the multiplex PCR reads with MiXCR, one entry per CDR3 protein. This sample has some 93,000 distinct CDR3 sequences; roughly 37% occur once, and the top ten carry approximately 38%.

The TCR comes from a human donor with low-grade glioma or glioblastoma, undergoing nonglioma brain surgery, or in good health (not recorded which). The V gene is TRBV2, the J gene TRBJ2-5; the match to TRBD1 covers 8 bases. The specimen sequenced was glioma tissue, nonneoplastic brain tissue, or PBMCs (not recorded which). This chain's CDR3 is CASSEDRGYQEAQYF. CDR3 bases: TGTGCCAGCAGTGAAGACAGGGGGTACCAAGAGGCCCAGTACTTC. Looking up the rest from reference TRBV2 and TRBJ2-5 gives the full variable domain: EPEVTQTPSHQVTQMGQEVILRCVPISNHLYFYWYRQILGQKVEFLVSFYNNEISEKSEIFDDQFSVERPDGSNFTLKIRSTKLEDSAMYFCASSEDRGYQEAQYFGPGTRLLVL.